Listed here is a single TCR beta chain. The target antigen is unknown. The CDR3 has 15 residues. Germline CDR1 and CDR2: LGHNA and YSLEER. The V end was cut by 0 bases, the J end by 0 bases, with 9 bases between. This sample was taken from a study of cytomegalovirus exposure and HLA in healthy donors. Turning to the study itself: For the approximately 430 genotyped donors, more than 80% fell within the Caucasian-associated ancestry cluster. Whole-study findings and limits: In terms of immune exposure information, only CMV serostatus was available.

Researchers ran the PCR with 60 Vbeta and 13 Jbeta primers. Some clones are missing from TCRdb's copy, which holds only in-frame ones; the method was immunoSEQ multiplex PCR. This sample yields about 94,000 clones, of which roughly 79% are seen a single time; roughly 3.8% belongs to the top ten. The gene calls are TRBV4-3 and TRBJ2-7, with D hard to call. The sample taken for sequencing was PBMCs. This sequence was found in a woman in her thirties or forties in good health and CMV-seronegative. The CDR3 sequence is CASSQENTHSYEQYF. Written as DNA, the CDR3 is TGCGCCAGCAGCCAAGAGAACACACACTCCTACGAGCAGTACTTC.